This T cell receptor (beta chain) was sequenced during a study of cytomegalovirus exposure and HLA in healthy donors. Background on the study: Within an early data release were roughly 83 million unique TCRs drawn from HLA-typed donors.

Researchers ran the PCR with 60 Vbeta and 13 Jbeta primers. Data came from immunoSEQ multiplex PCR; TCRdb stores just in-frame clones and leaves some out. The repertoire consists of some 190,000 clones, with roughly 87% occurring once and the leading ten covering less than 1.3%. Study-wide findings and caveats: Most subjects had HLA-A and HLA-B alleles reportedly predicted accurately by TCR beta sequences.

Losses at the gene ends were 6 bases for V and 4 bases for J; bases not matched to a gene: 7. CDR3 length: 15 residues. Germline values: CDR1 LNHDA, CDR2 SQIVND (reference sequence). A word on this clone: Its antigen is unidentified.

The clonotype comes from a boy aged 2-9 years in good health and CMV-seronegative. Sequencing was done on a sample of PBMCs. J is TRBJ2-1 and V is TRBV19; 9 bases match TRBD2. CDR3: CASRPNLAGYNEQFF. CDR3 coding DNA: TGTGCCAGTAGGCCAAACCTAGCGGGGTACAATGAGCAGTTCTTC.